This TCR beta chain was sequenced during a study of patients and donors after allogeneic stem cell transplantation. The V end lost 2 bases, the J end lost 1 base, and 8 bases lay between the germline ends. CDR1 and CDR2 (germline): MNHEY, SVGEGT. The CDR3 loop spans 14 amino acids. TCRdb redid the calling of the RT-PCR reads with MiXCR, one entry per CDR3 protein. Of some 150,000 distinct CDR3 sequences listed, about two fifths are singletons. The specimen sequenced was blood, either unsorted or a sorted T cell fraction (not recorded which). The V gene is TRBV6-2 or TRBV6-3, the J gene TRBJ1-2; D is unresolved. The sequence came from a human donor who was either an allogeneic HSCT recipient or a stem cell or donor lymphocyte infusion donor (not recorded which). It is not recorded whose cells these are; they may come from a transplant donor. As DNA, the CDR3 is TGTGCCAGCAGTTACGCCAGATATAACTATGGCTACACCTTC. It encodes CASSYARYNYGYTF.